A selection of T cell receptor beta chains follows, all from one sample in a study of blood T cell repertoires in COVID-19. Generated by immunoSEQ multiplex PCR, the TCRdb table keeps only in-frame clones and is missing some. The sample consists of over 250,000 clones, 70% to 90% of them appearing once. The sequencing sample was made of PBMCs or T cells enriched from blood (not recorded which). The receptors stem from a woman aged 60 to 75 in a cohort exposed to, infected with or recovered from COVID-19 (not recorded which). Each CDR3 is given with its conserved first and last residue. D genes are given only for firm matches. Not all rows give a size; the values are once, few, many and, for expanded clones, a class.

CASSGTYSNQPQHF | TGTGCCAGCAGTGGGACTTATAGCAATCAGCCCCAGCATTTT | . | TRBV28 | . | TRBJ1-5
CASSQGQGAYGYTF | TGTGCCAGCAGCCAAGGACAGGGGGCGTATGGCTACACCTTC | . | TRBV3-1/TRBV3-2 | TRBD1 | TRBJ1-2
CASSSRLAGVGREQFF | TGTGCCAGCAGCTCCCGACTAGCGGGAGTGGGGCGTGAGCAGTTCTTC | . | TRBV7-6 | TRBD2 | TRBJ2-1
CASSEPPGTGSYYEQYF | TGTGCCAGCAGTGAACCTCCCGGGACAGGTTCCTACTACGAGCAGTACTTC | once | TRBV25-1 | TRBD1 | TRBJ2-7
CASSLEAGGQETQYF | TGTGCCAGCAGCTTAGAGGCGGGAGGCCAAGAGACCCAGTACTTC | . | TRBV7-2 | TRBD2 | TRBJ2-5
CASSFRAPGNNEQFF | TGCGCCAGCAGCTTCCGGGCGCCCGGGAACAATGAGCAGTTCTTC | . | TRBV5-1 | . | TRBJ2-1
CASSEWTSGSYEQYF | TGTGCCAGCAGTGAGTGGACTAGCGGGTCTTACGAGCAGTACTTC | few | TRBV27 | TRBD2 | TRBJ2-7
CASKIRDRGVNSNQPQHF | TGTGCCAGTAAAATCCGGGACAGGGGGGTAAATAGCAATCAGCCCCAGCATTTT | few | TRBV19 | TRBD1 | TRBJ1-5
CASSEGRGGNQPQHF | TGCGCCAGCAGTGAGGGGAGGGGTGGGAATCAGCCCCAGCATTTT | few | TRBV10-2 | . | TRBJ1-5
CASSLARGFNSPLHF | TGTGCCAGCAGCTTAGCTCGGGGGTTTAATTCACCCCTCCACTTT | . | TRBV7-2 | . | TRBJ1-6
CSAPKETQYF | TGCAGTGCTCCAAAAGAGACCCAGTACTTC | . | TRBV20-1 | . | TRBJ2-5
CASSVQGVGNTEAFF | TGTGCCAGCAGCGTGCAGGGGGTGGGGAACACTGAAGCTTTCTTT | . | TRBV2 | TRBD1 | TRBJ1-1
CASSREKQGSAEAFF | TGTGCCAGCAGCAGAGAAAAACAGGGGTCTGCTGAAGCTTTCTTT | . | TRBV21-1 | . | TRBJ1-1
CATSDFAGAAYNEQFF | TGTGCCACCAGTGATTTTGCGGGAGCGGCCTACAATGAGCAGTTCTTC | . | TRBV24-1 | TRBD2 | TRBJ2-1
CASTQGAGGAFF | TGTGCCAGCACTCAAGGGGCAGGGGGAGCTTTCTTT | . | TRBV25-1 | TRBD1 | TRBJ1-1
CASSEPRQVEAFF | TGTGCCAGCAGTGAACCCCGACAGGTTGAAGCTTTCTTT | . | TRBV25-1 | . | TRBJ1-1
CASSEVRTEYGYTF | TGTGCCAGCAGTGAAGTGCGGACAGAGTATGGCTACACCTTC | . | TRBV6-1 | . | TRBJ1-2
CSAGEGYTF | TGCAGTGCCGGGGAAGGCTACACCTTC | . | TRBV20-1 | . | TRBJ1-2
CASTPTGTGALLNTEAFF | TGTGCCAGTACCCCCACCGGGACAGGGGCCCTTTTGAACACTGAAGCTTTCTTT | few | TRBV19 | TRBD1 | TRBJ1-1
CASRNTGGSAPLHF | TGTGCCAGCAGAAATACAGGGGGCTCGGCACCCCTCCACTTT | . | TRBV6-5 | TRBD1 | TRBJ1-6
CASSLVSVAGGPKGEQFF | TGTGCCAGCAGCTTAGTATCTGTAGCGGGAGGGCCGAAGGGTGAGCAGTTCTTC | once | TRBV7-3 | TRBD2 | TRBJ2-1
CASSLGGNTIYF | TGTGCCAGCAGCTTGGGCGGAAACACCATATATTTT | . | TRBV7-2 | . | TRBJ1-3